These 21 T cell receptor beta chains were sequenced from one sample in a study of cytomegalovirus exposure and HLA in healthy donors. Primers included in the PCR were 60 Vbeta and 13 Jbeta primers. Assay used: immunoSEQ multiplex PCR; TCRdb lists only in-frame clones, some missing. The sample has 110,000 or so clones; over 75% are singletons. Sequencing was carried out using PBMCs. The receptors stem from a woman aged 18-29 years in good health and CMV-seronegative.

The V call is TRBV5-1, the J call TRBJ2-7, with TRBD1 as a possible D gene (5 bases). Germline-derived CDR1 and CDR2 are SGHRS and YFSETQ. The CDR3 is made up of 14 amino acids. Trimming took 0 bases from V and 1 from J, leaving 8 bases between them. The CDR3 DNA reads as TGCGCCAGCAGCTTGGTTGACAGTTCCTACGAGCAGTACTTC. This translates into CASSLVDSSYEQYF.

This rearrangement joins TRBV7-9 to TRBJ1-6, with 9 bases matching TRBD1. The CDR3 length is 16 residues. The germline CDR1 and CDR2 sequences are SEHNR and FQNEAQ (reference sequence). With 6 bases clipped from V and 7 bases from J, the junction kept 10 bases outside the gene matches. CDR3 amino acids: CASRPGTGPSNSPLHF. The CDR3 DNA sequence: TGTGCCAGCAGACCGGGGACAGGGCCGTCAAATTCACCCCTCCACTTT. The whole variable domain, remainder taken from reference TRBV7-9 and TRBJ1-6, is DTGVSQNPRHKITKRGQNVTFRCDPISEHNRLYWYRQTLGQGPEFLTYFQNEAQLEKSRLLSDRFSAERPKGSFSTLEIQRTEQGDSAMYLCASRPGTGPSNSPLHFGNGTRLTVT.

The chain recombines TRBV5-1 with TRBJ2-2; 7 bases agree with TRBD1. CDR1 and CDR2 from the germline V gene are SGHRS and YFSETQ. This CDR3 has 14 amino acids. V lost 5 bases and J lost 3; bases outside the gene matches: 4. The chain's CDR3 is CASRETGDTGELFF. The CDR3 bases are TGCGCCAGCAGGGAAACAGGGGACACCGGGGAGCTGTTTTTT.

The V and J genes are TRBV6-5 and TRBJ1-3; possibly TRBD1 for D (5 bases). This CDR3 comprises 13 residues. Germline CDR1 and CDR2: MNHEY and SVGAGI. V lost 4 bases to trimming and J lost 4 bases, with 8 bases between them. The chain's CDR3 is CASSFRQGNTIYF. CDR3 in DNA: TGTGCCAGCAGTTTCCGACAGGGAAACACCATATATTTT.

This clone was detected only once. The chain joins TRBV6-4 to TRBJ1-4; unclear D gene. Trimming removed 2 bases from V and 3 bases from J, with 13 bases in between. The CDR3 has 16 amino acids. Per the germline V gene, CDR1 is MRHNA and CDR2 is SNTAGT. CDR3 DNA: TGTGCCAGCAGTGACGGTGGAGGAGCGGCTAATGAAAAACTGTTTTTT. Translating gives CASSDGGGAANEKLFF.

The chain has TRBV12-1 and TRBJ1-2. TRBV12-1 has pseudogene status. The CDR3 length is 14 residues. The CDR3 loop reads CASSFRGPNYGYTF. Here the CDR3 DNA reads TGTGCCAGCAGCTTCCGCGGCCCTAACTATGGCTACACCTTC.

The chain has TRBV19 and TRBJ2-1, with 7 bases that match TRBD2. The trim removed 5 bases at V and 3 bases at J, leaving 4 bases unmatched. This CDR3 spans 14 amino acids. From germline, CDR1 is LNHDA and CDR2 SQIVND (reference sequence). CDR3 protein: CASSGRESYNEQFF. The CDR3, as DNA: TGTGCCAGTAGTGGGCGGGAGAGCTACAATGAGCAGTTCTTC.

J is TRBJ2-3 and V is TRBV19; 11 bases fit TRBD2. The length of the CDR3 is 17 residues. Unmatched junction bases numbered 11, after V lost 5 bases and J lost 4 bases. CDR1 and CDR2 from the germline V gene are LNHDA and SQIVND (reference sequence). The CDR3 sequence is CASSYRASGRTPDTQYF. The CDR3, as DNA: TGTGCCAGTAGTTATAGGGCTAGCGGGAGGACTCCAGATACGCAGTATTTT. The full variable domain, its missing parts supplied by reference TRBV19 and TRBJ2-3, is DGGITQSPKYLFRKEGQNVTLSCEQNLNHDAMYWYRQDPGQGLRLIYYSQIVNDFQKGDIAEGYSVSREKKESFPLTVTSAQKNPTAFYLCASSYRASGRTPDTQYFGPGTRLTVL.

This clone came up once. The rearrangement links TRBV6-1 to TRBJ1-6; no firm D call. V gave up 7 bases and J gave up 9 bases, with 10 bases separating them. The CDR3 spans 12 residues. CDR1 and CDR2 from the germline V gene are MNHNS and SASEGT. CDR3 in amino acids: CASKTIGSPLHF. The CDR3 region has the DNA TGTGCCAGCAAAACTATTGGTTCACCCCTCCACTTT.

The chain couples TRBV18 to TRBJ2-5; D remains unclear. The ends were cut back, 0 bases at V and 2 bases at J, with 7 bases in the middle. The germline gives CDR1 KGHSH, CDR2 LQKENI. This CDR3 spans 14 amino acids. In nucleotides, the CDR3 is TGTGCCAGCTCACCACCGTCAAAACAAGAGACCCAGTACTTC. This translates into CASSPPSKQETQYF.

The chain joins TRBV5-6 to TRBJ2-7; TRBD1 might be the D (5 bases). The germline gives CDR1 SGHDT, CDR2 YYEEEE. This CDR3 region has 13 residues. V lost 2 bases and J lost 6, with 12 bases in between. Written as DNA, the CDR3 is TGTGCCAGCAGCTTCAGGGAACGTTCCGAGCAGTACGTC. Translating it yields CASSFRERSEQYV.

The rearrangement joins TRBV30 to TRBJ1-1; 7 bases match TRBD1. This CDR3 contains 14 residues. Germline lookup yields CDR1 GTSNPN and CDR2 SVGIG (reference sequence). This chain's CDR3 is CAKGRGIAGTEAFF. CDR3 DNA sequence: TGTGCAAAGGGCAGGGGGATCGCTGGCACTGAAGCTTTCTTT.

This clone was picked up one time. This chain joins TRBV7-2 and TRBJ1-1; no definite D call. This CDR3 has 13 amino acids. CDR1 and CDR2 from the germline V gene are SGHTA and FQGNSA. Deletions cut 5 bases from V and 4 bases from J, with 11 bases between. This CDR3 reads CASSLTDSTEAFF. CDR3 DNA: TGTGCCAGCAGCCTGACGGACTCCACTGAAGCTTTCTTT. The full variable domain, with the rest looked up from reference TRBV7-2 and TRBJ1-1, is GAGVSQSPSNKVTEKGKDVELRCDPISGHTALYWYRQSLGQGLEFLIYFQGNSAPDKSGLPSDRFSAERTGGSVSTLTIQRTQQEDSAVYLCASSLTDSTEAFFGQGTRLTVV.

This sequence joins TRBV19 and TRBJ1-5; 10 nucleotides align to TRBD1. The CDR3 spans 20 residues. Trimming cost V 4 bases and J 1 base; bases outside gene matches: 16. Germline V gene lookup returns CDR1 LNHDA and CDR2 SQIVND (reference sequence). In DNA, the CDR3 is TGTGCCAGTAGTACCAGACGACAGGGGGCGAATACTAAAAGCAATCAGCCCCAGCATTTT. It yields the protein CASSTRRQGANTKSNQPQHF. The whole variable domain, filled in from reference TRBV19 and TRBJ1-5, reads DGGITQSPKYLFRKEGQNVTLSCEQNLNHDAMYWYRQDPGQGLRLIYYSQIVNDFQKGDIAEGYSVSREKKESFPLTVTSAQKNPTAFYLCASSTRRQGANTKSNQPQHFGDGTRLSIL.

The V call is TRBV2, the J call TRBJ2-7, with D perhaps TRBD1 (6 bases). This CDR3 spans 13 amino acids. V was cut by 2 bases and J by 2 bases, with 7 bases left in between. Per germline, CDR1 SNHLY and CDR2 FYNNEI. The CDR3 protein is CASSEWGPYEQYF. The CDR3 DNA is TGTGCCAGCAGTGAATGGGGGCCCTACGAGCAGTACTTC.

This clone was observed once. The rearrangement links TRBV9 to TRBJ2-1; the match to TRBD2 covers 8 bases. Trimming took 3 bases from V and 9 from J; bases not matched to a gene: 20. The CDR3 runs 18 residues. The germline V gene encodes CDR1 SGDLS and CDR2 YYNGEE. In DNA, the CDR3 is TGTGCCAGCAGCGCCTCTTTGGCCGGGACTAGGTGGACCGGTGAGCAGTTCTTC. It codes for CASSASLAGTRWTGEQFF.

The V gene is TRBV11-2, the J gene TRBJ1-2; D may be TRBD1 (6 bases). This CDR3 comprises 16 residues. In germline, CDR1 is SGHAT, CDR2 FQNNGV. The V end was cut by 4 bases, the J end by 3 bases, with 18 bases between. CDR3 sequence: CASSSAQGEDYYGYTF. As DNA, the CDR3 is TGTGCCAGCAGCTCAGCACAGGGAGAAGATTACTATGGCTACACCTTC.

The gene calls are TRBV28 and TRBJ2-3; 12 bases agree with TRBD2. Germline CDR1 is MDHEN and CDR2 is SYDVKM. V lost 6 bases and J lost 3; bases outside the gene matches: 10. The CDR3 runs to 17 residues. As DNA, the CDR3 is TGTGCCAGCAGCCCTTTGACTAGCGGGAGAGGAACAGATACGCAGTATTTT. Translating gives CASSPLTSGRGTDTQYF.

V usage is TRBV29-1 and J usage is TRBJ2-7, with 11 bases fitting TRBD1. The J segment lost 4 bases and the V segment lost 7 bases, leaving 9 bases of the junction unmatched. Per germline, CDR1 SQVTM and CDR2 ANQGSEA. This CDR3 is 14 amino acids long. CDR3 bases: TGCAGCGCCAATCTCGGGACAGGGGGATACGAGCAGTACTTC. Its protein is CSANLGTGGYEQYF.

This clone was observed once. The chain links TRBV6-5 to TRBJ1-2, with D maybe TRBD1 (5 bases). CDR1 and CDR2 from the germline V gene are MNHEY and SVGAGI. The CDR3 consists of 16 residues. V lost 0 bases and J 3 bases, leaving 14 bases between the germline ends. The CDR3 region is CASSYSGQGSYYGYTF. CDR3 bases: TGTGCCAGCAGTTACTCTGGCCAGGGAAGTTACTATGGCTACACCTTC.

The count of this clone is one. The rearrangement joins TRBV28 to TRBJ2-7; 8 nucleotides line up with TRBD1. With 7 bases clipped from V and 0 bases from J, the junction kept 5 bases outside the gene matches. The CDR3 is made up of 14 amino acids. From germline, CDR1 is MDHEN and CDR2 SYDVKM. CDR3 bases: TGTGCCAGCACTAGGACAGGGCTCTCCTACGAGCAGTACTTC. Encoded protein: CASTRTGLSYEQYF.